This T cell receptor (beta chain) was obtained from a study of patients and donors after allogeneic stem cell transplantation. Each CDR3 protein gets one entry after TCRdb re-called the RT-PCR reads with MiXCR. This repertoire shows more than 150,000 distinct CDR3 sequences, approximately 41% found once; its top ten account for approximately 32%. The germline CDR1 and CDR2 sequences are SGHRS and YFSETQ. This CDR3 has 15 residues. V was trimmed by 0 bases and J by 1 base, leaving 11 bases between them. This sequence originates from a human donor who was either an allogeneic HSCT recipient or a stem cell or donor lymphocyte infusion donor (not recorded which). It is not recorded whose cells these are; they may come from a transplant donor. This sequence joins TRBV5-1 and TRBJ2-7; possibly TRBD1 for D (7 bases). Input material: blood, either unsorted or a sorted T cell fraction (not recorded which). The CDR3 DNA reads as TGCGCCAGCAGCTTGGAGGCAGGGGGGTCCTACGAGCAGTACTTC. Encoded protein: CASSLEAGGSYEQYF.